In this sample, the clone carrying this T cell receptor (beta chain) turned up a few times. Its antigen remains unidentified. In the PCR, 60 Vbeta and 13 Jbeta primers were used. Only in-frame clones appear in the TCRdb table, and some are missing; sequencing was by immunoSEQ multiplex PCR. The data contain 120,000 or so clones, roughly 15% of them singletons. This sample is drawn from a study of cytomegalovirus exposure and HLA in healthy donors. Findings and limits, study-wide: Reported findings show TCR beta sequences accurately forecast HLA-A and HLA-B alleles in most subjects.

Germline CDR1 is SGHTA and CDR2 is FQGNSA. This CDR3 has 14 residues. Trimming removed 5 bases from V and 6 bases from J, with 14 bases in between. The material sequenced was PBMCs. The TCR comes from a woman between 18 and 29 years old in good health and CMV-seronegative. The chain uses TRBV7-2 and TRBJ1-5; D is ambiguous. The CDR3 loop is CASSVRVGGQPQHF. In nucleotides, the CDR3 is TGTGCCAGCAGCGTCCGGGTGGGAGGTCAGCCCCAGCATTTT.